These T cell receptor beta chains were read from a single sample in a study of CD8+CD57+ T cells in acquired aplastic anemia. TCRdb redid the calling of the reads with MiXCR, one entry per CDR3 protein. Counted here are 130,000 or so distinct CDR3 sequences, 41% occurring once; the ten biggest clones make up 8.4%. Material for sequencing was sorted CD4+, CD8+, or CD8+CD57+ T cells (not recorded which) from PBMCs. The receptors come from a human donor in good health, serving as a control. The CDR3 runs from the conserved cysteine through the conserved F or W. The D gene is left open where the match is weak. The size field is filled for only some rows; it gives once, few, many or a size class.

cdr3_length j_call v_call clone_size d_call cdr3_nt cdr3_aa
13 TRBJ2-6 TRBV24-1 few - TGTGCCACCAGTTCCCCTGGGGCCAACGTCCTGACTTTC CATSSPGANVLTF
13 TRBJ1-1 TRBV6-1 many TRBD1 TGTGCCAGCAGTCATATACAGGGGACTGAAGCTTTCTTT CASSHIQGTEAFF
15 TRBJ2-7 TRBV19 many - TGTGCCAGTAGTATAGGAAGGAGGAGCTCCTACGAGCAGTACTTC CASSIGRRSSYEQYF
13 TRBJ1-4 TRBV19 many - TGTGCCAGTAGTATTACCAGGGATGAAAAACTGTTTTTT CASSITRDEKLFF
15 TRBJ2-4 TRBV18 - - TGTGCCAGCTCACCTATATCGGGGGCAGAAAACATTCAGTACTTC CASSPISGAENIQYF
14 TRBJ1-4 TRBV10-3 - - TGTGCCATCAGTGAGTCCGGCACTAATGAAAAACTGTTTTTT CAISESGTNEKLFF
15 TRBJ1-4 TRBV19 many - TGTGCCAGTAGTATAGCGGGAGCAACTAATGAAAAACTGTTTTTT CASSIAGATNEKLFF
11 TRBJ1-2 TRBV24-1 many - TGTGCCACCAGTGATTTTCAGCGTATGACCTTC CATSDFQRMTF
13 TRBJ2-7 TRBV20-1 many - TGCAGTGCTAATGCGGGGCTGGCCAACGAGCAGTACTTC CSANAGLANEQYF
15 TRBJ1-1 TRBV7-2 - TRBD1 TGTGCCAGCAGCTTGACAGGGGTCGGCAACACTGAAGCTTTCTTT CASSLTGVGNTEAFF
13 TRBJ1-2 TRBV9 many - TGTGCCAGCAGCGTATTGGGGGCTTCTGGCTACACCTTC CASSVLGASGYTF
13 TRBJ1-2 TRBV5-5 many - TGTGCCAGCAGCTTTGGGGAGCGCTATGGCTACACCTTC CASSFGERYGYTF
14 TRBJ2-7 TRBV25-1 many - TGTGCCAGCAGTGAAGAAGGCGGGGCCTACGAGCAGTACTTC CASSEEGGAYEQYF
11 TRBJ1-2 TRBV5-4 many - TGTGCCAGCAGCAGTGAGTGGGCTTACACCTTC CASSSEWAYTF
19 TRBJ2-6 TRBV6-1 many - TGTGCCAGCAGCTCCAGTGACAGGTGGATTACGAGTGGGGCCAACGTCCTGACTTTC CASSSSDRWITSGANVLTF
13 TRBJ1-2 TRBV30 - - TGTGCCTGGAGTGTGCGGGAGGGCCAAGGCTACACCTTC CAWSVREGQGYTF
11 TRBJ2-7 TRBV12-3/TRBV12-4 many - TGTGCCAGCAGCTGGCGACAGACCCTAAGCTTC CASSWRQTLSF
15 TRBJ1-4 TRBV6-1 many - TGTGCCAGCAGTCACAGGGCATTGGGGAATGAAAAACTGTTTTTT CASSHRALGNEKLFF
13 TRBJ1-6 TRBV13 - - TGTGCCAGCACCGGGGTGAATGGGTCACCCCTCCACTTT CASTGVNGSPLHF
21 TRBJ2-7 TRBV4-2 - - TGTGCCAGCAGCCCGGACAGGGTGGGGGTCCTCAGCGTGGGGGGGCTCTACGAGCAGTACTTC CASSPDRVGVLSVGGLYEQYF
14 TRBJ1-2 TRBV9 many TRBD1 TGTGCCAGCAGCGCCCGGACAGGGAGTGATGGCTACACCTTC CASSARTGSDGYTF
17 TRBJ2-3 TRBV7-9 many TRBD2 TGTGCCAGCAGCCTACTGGGACTAGCGAGGGTCACAGATACGCAGTATTTT CASSLLGLARVTDTQYF
14 TRBJ1-4 TRBV9 many - TGTGCCAGCAGCGGGGGGAGGGGTAATGAAAAACTGTTTTTT CASSGGRGNEKLFF
14 TRBJ1-4 TRBV10-3 - - TGTGCCATCGGAAGGGGATGGGAGGATGAAAAACTGTTTTTT CAIGRGWEDEKLFF
15 TRBJ2-7 TRBV2 - TRBD1 TGTGCCAGCGCTCTCCCGGCGACAGGGTACTCCGAGCAGTACTTC CASALPATGYSEQYF
15 TRBJ2-7 TRBV20-1 once TRBD2 TGCAGTGCTAGAAGGGGACTAGCGGGGGACCCCGAGCAGTACTTC CSARRGLAGDPEQYF
15 TRBJ1-3 TRBV9 many - TGTGCCAGCAGCGTAGGGGATCCCTCTGGAAACACCATATATTTT CASSVGDPSGNTIYF